These 26 T cell receptor beta chains were sequenced from one sample in a study of shared clonotypes between healthy human individuals (dated by TCRdb to 2020 to 2022). Library method: the immunoSEQ multiplex PCR assay. Imported from immuneACCESS, the table was reduced by TCRdb to in-frame sequences with V and J called. These copies leave out some clones; in studies compared against another copy, an unresolved V gene accounts for under half, and the cause of the remainder is not known. This sample has around 2.3 million clones in its table, and about 94% of those were observed once. The ten top clones hold roughly 0.13% of the sample. The sample was naive CD4+ T cells sorted from blood. The label giving this sample's cell subset or site can be read as: CD45RA+ positively selected. The receptors here all came from a man aged 18 to 30 in good health.

V and J are TRBV5-6 and TRBJ2-7, with D possibly being TRBD1 or TRBD2 (5 bases each). The CDR3 is 14 amino acids. The V and J ends lost 2 bases and 7 bases respectively, with 16 bases between them. Germline V gene sequence: CDR1 SGHDT, CDR2 YYEEEE. The CDR3 region is CASSFKRDRPEQYF. In DNA, the CDR3 is TGTGCCAGCAGCTTCAAGAGGGACCGACCGGAGCAGTACTTC.

This chain links TRBV28 with TRBJ2-5; 7 positions agree with TRBD2. From germline, CDR1 is MDHEN and CDR2 SYDVKM. The CDR3 extends over 13 amino acids. V was pared by 3 bases and J by 6 bases, with 4 bases of the junction left unmatched. CDR3 sequence: CASSFGGRQTQYF. CDR3 DNA: TGTGCCAGCAGTTTCGGGGGGAGGCAGACCCAGTACTTC.

The chain carries TRBV7-2 and TRBJ2-3; 8 bases map to TRBD2. CDR3 length: 14 residues. Germline CDR1 reads SGHTA; CDR2 reads FQGNSA. V was pared by 3 bases and J by 3 bases, with 2 bases of the junction left unmatched. This chain's CDR3 is CASSLGLGTDTQYF. DNA for the CDR3: TGTGCCAGCAGCTTGGGACTAGGGACAGATACGCAGTATTTT.

This clone was seen only once. The chain couples TRBV7-2 to TRBJ2-1; D perhaps matches TRBD2 (5 bases). This CDR3 has 14 residues. The V end lost 4 bases, the J end lost 4 bases, and 11 bases lay between the germline ends. Per the germline V gene, CDR1 is SGHTA and CDR2 is FQGNSA. The chain's CDR3 is CASSWRFGYNEQFF. CDR3 nucleotides: TGTGCCAGCAGCTGGAGGTTCGGATACAATGAGCAGTTCTTC.

The chain joins TRBV9 to TRBJ2-3; 7 bases align to TRBD2. CDR3 size: 16 residues. The germline V gene has CDR1 SGDLS and CDR2 YYNGEE. V was pared by 1 base and J by 0 bases, with 5 bases of the junction left unmatched. CDR3 protein: CASSVSSGVSTDTQYF. DNA of the CDR3: TGTGCCAGCAGCGTATCGAGCGGGGTTAGCACAGATACGCAGTATTTT.

V and J are TRBV18 and TRBJ2-7; D perhaps matches TRBD1 (6 bases). Germline lookup yields CDR1 KGHSH and CDR2 LQKENI. CDR3 length: 15 amino acids. Trimming pared 3 bases from V and 4 bases from J, leaving 16 bases between. This chain's CDR3 is CASSPAPQGGYEQYF. The CDR3 DNA reads TGTGCCAGCTCACCGGCACCACAAGGGGGTTACGAGCAGTACTTC.

The V gene is TRBV7-6, the J gene TRBJ2-1; D remains unclear. Trimming pared 1 base from V and 12 bases from J, leaving 22 bases between. Per the germline V gene, CDR1 is SGHVS and CDR2 is FNYEAQ. CDR3 length equals 16 residues. Here the CDR3 DNA reads TGTGCCAGCAGCTTAGGAACCGCTACAGTGGGCCAAGGGCAGTTCTTC. It yields the protein CASSLGTATVGQGQFF. Together with reference TRBV7-6 and TRBJ2-1, the CDR3 gives the full variable domain: GAGVSQSPRYKVTKRGQDVALRCDPISGHVSLYWYRQALGQGPEFLTYFNYEAQQDKSGLPNDRFSAERPEGSISTLTIQRTEQRDSAMYRCASSLGTATVGQGQFFGPGTRLTVL.

The rearrangement uses TRBV11-3 and TRBJ1-1, with no clear D. Germline-derived CDR1 and CDR2 are SGHNT and YENEEA. The CDR3 is 15 residues long. Trimming stripped 5 bases from V and 0 bases from J, with 13 bases between. CDR3 sequence reads: CASSPQRGLNTEAFF. The CDR3 DNA reads TGTGCCAGCAGCCCCCAACGGGGTTTGAACACTGAAGCTTTCTTT.

The V and J genes are TRBV28 and TRBJ2-2; perhaps D is TRBD1 or TRBD2 (6 bases each). V lost 8 bases and J 8 bases, leaving 15 bases between the germline ends. Germline V CDR1 and CDR2: MDHEN, SYDVKM. This CDR3 has 13 amino acids. Written as DNA, the CDR3 is TGTGCCAGCTGGGGGGCTCACCCTGGGGAGCTGTTTTTT. Protein product: CASWGAHPGELFF.

V and J are TRBV6-5 and TRBJ2-3; no reliable D call. Deletions cut 2 bases from V and 2 bases from J, with 5 bases between. The CDR3 has 13 amino acids. The V gene's germline CDR1 is MNHEY and CDR2 SVGAGI. CDR3 residues: CASSYDTTDTQYF. The CDR3 DNA reads TGTGCCAGCAGTTACGACACCACAGATACGCAGTATTTT.

J is TRBJ2-3 and V is TRBV29-1; TRBD2 might be the D (5 bases). Germline assignment: CDR1 SQVTM and CDR2 ANQGSEA. This CDR3 has 12 residues. Trimming pared 3 bases from V and 5 bases from J, leaving 9 bases between. As DNA, the CDR3 is TGCAGCGTTGAGCTCGGAGGAGATACGCAGTATTTT. Its protein product is CSVELGGDTQYF.

The chain employs TRBV5-4 and TRBJ2-1; the match to TRBD2 covers 7 bases. Germline V gene sequence: CDR1 SGHNT, CDR2 YYREEE (reference sequence). The CDR3 runs 19 residues. Losses at the gene ends were 2 bases for V and 0 bases for J; bases not matched to a gene: 14. The CDR3 DNA sequence: TGTGCCAGCAGCTTAGCCTCCACGTGGGGGGGGAGCTCCTACAATGAGCAGTTCTTC. It encodes CASSLASTWGGSSYNEQFF.

The CDR3 DNA reads TGCGCCAGCAGTCAATCGCACTGGGACGAGCAGTACTTC. Translated: CASSQSHWDEQYF. This rearrangement joins TRBV23-1 to TRBJ2-7; D call uncertain. TRBV23-1 is given ORF status, its function remaining uncertain. The CDR3 spans 13 residues. Trimming took off 0 bases at V and 5 bases at J, with 8 bases between the two ends.

The V gene is TRBV6-5, the J gene TRBJ1-2; D may be TRBD1 (6 bases). Germline loops: CDR1 MNHEY, CDR2 SVGAGI. There are 13 residues in the CDR3. V was shortened by 5 bases and J by 4 bases, with 11 bases between the two germline ends. The CDR3 sequence is CASSNPGVYGYTF. As DNA, the CDR3 is TGTGCCAGCAGTAATCCAGGGGTCTATGGCTACACCTTC.

The V call is TRBV14, the J call TRBJ2-2; 11 nucleotides align to TRBD1. Germline CDR1 reads SGHDN; CDR2 reads FVKESK. The CDR3 contains 16 residues. J was trimmed by 2 bases and V by 3 bases; bases with no gene match: 2. For the CDR3, the DNA is TGTGCCAGCAGCCATCGGACAGGGGGCAACACCGGGGAGCTGTTTTTT. Its translation: CASSHRTGGNTGELFF. The full variable domain, rest sourced from reference TRBV14 and TRBJ2-2, is EAGVTQFPSHSVIEKGQTVTLRCDPISGHDNLYWYRRVMGKEIKFLLHFVKESKQDESGMPNNRFLAERTGGTYSTLKVQPAELEDSGVYFCASSHRTGGNTGELFFGEGSRLTVL.

This clone was seen only once. This rearrangement joins TRBV25-1 to TRBJ1-2; no reliable D call. V lost 1 base, J lost 8 bases, and 17 bases lay in between. Looked up from germline, CDR1 is MGHDK and CDR2 is SYGVNS. The CDR3 loop spans 15 amino acids. This CDR3 reads CASSEFPSDLGGYTF. In DNA, the CDR3 is TGTGCCAGCAGTGAATTTCCCTCGGACTTGGGGGGCTACACCTTC.

This chain uses TRBV10-3 with TRBJ1-1; 8 nucleotides align to TRBD1. Germline values: CDR1 ENHRY, CDR2 SYGVKD. V shed 8 bases and J 3 bases; nucleotides not matched to a gene: 2. The CDR3 has 12 residues. This CDR3 is CAIQGQDTEAFF. The CDR3 DNA is TGTGCCATCCAGGGACAGGACACTGAAGCTTTCTTT.

J is TRBJ2-7 and V is TRBV7-6; 8 positions agree with TRBD1. Germline V lookup: CDR1 SGHVS, CDR2 FNYEAQ. Trimming cost V 1 base and J 0 bases; bases outside gene matches: 2. The CDR3 consists of 15 residues. This CDR3 is CASSLGQGPSYEQYF. The CDR3 nucleotides read TGTGCCAGCAGCTTAGGACAGGGGCCCTCCTACGAGCAGTACTTC. Supplemented by reference TRBV7-6 and TRBJ2-7, the full variable domain reads GAGVSQSPRYKVTKRGQDVALRCDPISGHVSLYWYRQALGQGPEFLTYFNYEAQQDKSGLPNDRFSAERPEGSISTLTIQRTEQRDSAMYRCASSLGQGPSYEQYFGPGTRLTVT.

This chain uses TRBV29-1 with TRBJ2-1; D gene uncertain. Germline V gene data show CDR1 as SQVTM and CDR2 as ANQGSEA. The CDR3 is made up of 11 amino acids. Between the trimmed V and J ends, which lost 7 bases and 8 bases, there was a span of 12 bases. CDR3 coding DNA: TGCAGCGCCCTGGTTTCCTATGAGCAGTTCTTC. It specifies CSALVSYEQFF.

This chain uses TRBV6-1 with TRBJ1-2; D gene unclear. The CDR3 sequence is 15 residues long. V was shortened by 8 bases and J by 4 bases, with 20 bases between the two germline ends. Germline-derived CDR1 and CDR2 are MNHNS and SASEGT. The CDR3 protein is CASHLHAPSSYGYTF. CDR3 sequence (DNA): TGTGCCAGCCATCTACACGCACCATCTAGCTATGGCTACACCTTC.

V is TRBV4-3 and J is TRBJ1-2; possibly TRBD1 for D (5 bases). This CDR3 has 13 residues. Trimming stripped 4 bases from V and 8 bases from J, with 14 bases between. Germline loops: CDR1 LGHNA, CDR2 YSLEER. CDR3 protein: CASSPTTAEGYTF. The CDR3 nucleotides are TGCGCCAGCAGCCCCACGACAGCTGAGGGCTACACCTTC.

The chain carries TRBV6-5 and TRBJ1-4; unclear D gene. The CDR3 is 11 residues long. The V end was cut by 7 bases, the J end by 10 bases, with 10 bases between. Germline V gene lookup returns CDR1 MNHEY and CDR2 SVGAGI. CDR3 protein: CASIDYGKLFF. CDR3 sequence (DNA): TGTGCCAGCATCGACTATGGAAAACTGTTTTTT.

The count of this clone is one. The chain combines TRBV5-6 with TRBJ1-2, with a weak D call TRBD1 (5 bases). Germline lookup yields CDR1 SGHDT and CDR2 YYEEEE. The CDR3 runs 14 residues. Trimming took off 3 bases at V and 3 bases at J, with 12 bases between the two ends. The CDR3 region has the DNA TGTGCCAGCAGCTGGGGGACTAAGGACTATGGCTACACCTTC. Its protein is CASSWGTKDYGYTF. The full variable domain, with the rest looked up from reference TRBV5-6 and TRBJ1-2, is DAGVTQSPTHLIKTRGQQVTLRCSPKSGHDTVSWYQQALGQGPQFIFQYYEEEERQRGNFPDRFSGHQFPNYSSELNVNALLLGDSALYLCASSWGTKDYGYTFGSGTRLTVV.

J is TRBJ2-1 and V is TRBV7-9; a possible D gene is TRBD2 (5 bases). CDR1 and CDR2 from the germline V gene are SEHNR and FQNEAQ (reference sequence). Trimming pared 5 bases from V and 8 bases from J, leaving 19 bases between. This CDR3 comprises 15 residues. The CDR3 DNA follows: TGTGCCAGCAGCCTCCAAAAGCGGAGTGACGATGAGCAGTTCTTC. The encoded protein is CASSLQKRSDDEQFF.

The chain has TRBV4-1 and TRBJ1-2, with 9 bases matching TRBD1. CDR1 is MGHRA and CDR2 is YSYEKL in the germline V gene. Losses at the gene ends were 5 bases for V and 0 bases for J; bases not matched to a gene: 4. This CDR3 has 15 amino acids. CDR3 bases: TGCGCCAGCAGCGAAGGGACAGGGTCTAACTATGGCTACACCTTC. Translating gives CASSEGTGSNYGYTF.

The V gene is TRBV2, the J gene TRBJ2-4; the match to TRBD1 covers 7 bases. The CDR3 runs to 15 residues. Trimming cost V 6 bases and J 1 base; bases outside gene matches: 6. The V gene's germline CDR1 is SNHLY and CDR2 FYNNEI. This chain's CDR3 is CASRRGDSAKNIQYF. The CDR3 DNA is TGTGCCAGCAGACGAGGGGACAGTGCCAAAAACATTCAGTACTTC.